Sequencing of this T cell receptor (beta chain) was carried out in a study of blood T cell repertoires in COVID-19. Whole-study context: There were acute and convalescent COVID-19 samples, and they came from the United States, Italy and Spain. The analysed material was cDNA or gDNA that came from T cells, B-cell-depleted T cells, or PBMCs.

The CDR3 runs 13 residues. Germline V lookup: CDR1 LNHDA, CDR2 SQIVND (reference sequence). After removal of 6 bases from V and 4 bases from J, the junction contained 0 bases not matched to a gene. The authors' processing: From reference gene primer amplification, estimates of nucleated cell counts were derived. Assay used: immunoSEQ multiplex PCR; TCRdb lists only in-frame clones, some missing. Clonal size and the V and J genes are those of that table, whereas D and trimming came from the DNA. The sample shows some 71,000 clones, roughly 90% of them seen only once. The TCR originated in a man over 45 with acute or convalescent COVID-19. The sample taken for sequencing was peripheral blood. This chain connects TRBV19 to TRBJ1-5, with 10 bases aligning to TRBD1. CDR3 nucleotides: TGTGCCAGTAGGGGACAGGGGAATCAGCCCCAGCATTTT. Amino acids: CASRGQGNQPQHF. The variable domain in full, with the rest retrieved from reference TRBV19 and TRBJ1-5, is DGGITQSPKYLFRKEGQNVTLSCEQNLNHDAMYWYRQDPGQGLRLIYYSQIVNDFQKGDIAEGYSVSREKKESFPLTVTSAQKNPTAFYLCASRGQGNQPQHFGDGTRLSIL.